The 4 T cell receptor beta chains below were found in one sample sequenced in a study of tumor and adjacent non-tumor tissue in lung cancer listed by TCRdb under 2018. Library preparation was by multiplex PCR. The listed sequencing device is Illumina HiSeq 2500. TCRbeta libraries were constructed through three rounds of nested PCR with primers (Table S4) according to protocols adapted from ARM-PCR. Using fastp trimming at Q25 and MiXCR clonotype assembly, TCRdb reanalyzed the public sequencing data and kept in-frame beta chains. Duplicate CDR3 protein sequences are folded into a single record with the most common DNA and genes. The sample records about 110,000 distinct CDR3 sequences, roughly 77% of which are singletons. Of the sample, 35% to 40% falls within the top ten clones. RNA was isolated from bulk, unsorted tissue, and RNA quality was assessed with a NanoDrop ND-1000 and an Agilent 2100. The sequencing input was lung tumor tissue. These receptors were obtained from a woman aged 55-69 years with non-small cell lung cancer.

This clonotype was counted at least ten times. The chain recombines TRBV20-1 with TRBJ1-3; the D gene is possibly TRBD1 (5 bases). The germline V and J ends were trimmed by 0 bases and 3 bases, with 12 bases remaining between them. The germline V gene encodes CDR1 DFQATT and CDR2 SNEGSKA (reference sequence). The CDR3 is made up of 15 amino acids. DNA of the CDR3: TGCAGTGCTAGAGATCGGAATAGGGGTGGAAACACCATATATTTT. The encoded protein is CSARDRNRGGNTIYF.

For this clonotype: The junction shows a germline mismatch at one end, possibly a read error. The chain has TRBV11-3 and TRBJ1-1; no clear D gene. CDR1 and CDR2 (germline): SGHNT, YENEEA. This CDR3 has 15 residues. CDR3 protein: CDSNSDSGRCSEAFF. In DNA, the CDR3 is TGTGACAGCAACTCAGATTCGGGGAGATGCAGTGAAGCTTTCTTT.

Note on this clonotype: A much larger clone differs from this one at a single base, so this may be a read error. The V and J genes are TRBV5-8 and TRBJ2-5, with a possible D match to TRBD2 (5 bases). V was cut by 5 bases and J by 5 bases, with 16 bases left in between. Per the germline V gene, CDR1 is SGHTS and CDR2 is YDEGEE. This CDR3 spans 14 amino acids. The chain's CDR3 is CASSFTRPGETQYF. In DNA, the CDR3 is TGTGCCAGCAGTTTCACTAGGCCTGGGGAGACCCAGTACTTC.

This chain links TRBV24-1 with TRBJ2-3; D uncertain. Germline V gene data show CDR1 as KGHDR and CDR2 as SFDVKD. This CDR3 has 14 residues. V was shortened by 1 base and J by 5 bases, with 9 bases between the two germline ends. The CDR3: CATSDFGQQDTQYF. The CDR3 DNA reads TGTGCCACCAGTGATTTCGGGCAGCAAGATACGCAGTATTTT.